These 3 T cell receptor beta chains came from one sample sequenced in a study of post-analysis software for immune sequencing data. Study results and limitations: Controls showed lower frequencies than patients for several TRBV segments, and TRBV5-6, TRBV5-1 and TRBV20-1 were among these.

These receptors have no known antigen. Unique-molecular-identifier-tagged TCR beta cDNA libraries were used. TCRdb re-called the PCR reads with MiXCR, one entry per CDR3 protein. The repertoire holds about half a million distinct CDR3 sequences, with 34% as singletons. Sequencing was performed on blood. Receptors were obtained from a girl aged 2-17 years with multiple sclerosis.

This clonotype has more than one count but fewer than ten. The chain couples TRBV5-1 to TRBJ1-6; D remains ambiguous. Trimming left V 0 bases short and J 7 bases short, with 8 bases between. The CDR3 sequence is 14 residues long. The germline gives CDR1 SGHRS, CDR2 YFSETQ. CDR3 DNA: TGCGCCAGCAGCTTGGAAGGCAACAATTCACCCCTCCACTTT. It specifies CASSLEGNNSPLHF.

The J gene is TRBJ2-6, the V gene TRBV3-1, with 7 nucleotides matching TRBD1. The germline CDR1 and CDR2 sequences are LGHDT and YNNKEL (reference sequence). The V gene end was trimmed by 8 bases and the J gene end by 4 bases; junction bases not matched to a gene: 14. The CDR3 contains 17 residues. Written as DNA, the CDR3 is TGTGCCAGCGGACGGAGAGACAGGGTGCCCGGGGCCAACGTCCTGACTTTC. It yields the protein CASGRRDRVPGANVLTF.

The chain links TRBV12-3 or TRBV12-4 to TRBJ2-1; D remains unclear. Trimming took 5 bases from V and 7 from J, leaving 9 bases between them. The CDR3 covers 12 residues. Here the CDR3 DNA reads TGTGCCAGCAGTGAGTCTCTAAATGAGCAGTTCTTC. Residues: CASSESLNEQFF.